The rows below give T cell receptor beta chains drawn from one sample of a study of PD-1 blockade in classical Hodgkin lymphoma. Measured with immunoSEQ multiplex PCR; TCRdb has only the in-frame clones, and not every one. The table has tens of thousands of clones, about 92% seen once. This specimen consisted of peripheral blood mononuclear cells (PBMCs), obtained at baseline. The receptors here all came from a human donor with classical Hodgkin lymphoma. Both conserved end residues are part of each CDR3. The D gene is left open where the match is weak. Not every row has a clone size; where given, it reads once, few, many or a size class.

14	TRBV10-3	-	TRBJ1-1	-	TGTGCCATCAGTGAGTCGAAATTGAACACTGAAGCTTTCTTT	CAISESKLNTEAFF
14	TRBV7-2	-	TRBJ1-3	-	TGTGCCAGCAGCCCCCCCCCACAAGGAAACACCATATATTTT	CASSPPPQGNTIYF
17	TRBV14	once	TRBJ2-1	TRBD1	TGTGCCAGCAGCCAAGTAGCGTCCAAGGGGGCGCGGAATGAGCAGTTCTTC	CASSQVASKGARNEQFF
15	TRBV9	-	TRBJ2-7	-	TGTGCCAGCAGCTTTCGGGTGGGGGCTGGCTACGAGCAGTACTTC	CASSFRVGAGYEQYF
15	TRBV6-6	-	TRBJ2-5	TRBD2	TGTGCCAGCAGTCCGGGGACTAGCGGGGCAGAGACCCAGTACTTC	CASSPGTSGAETQYF
14	TRBV9	-	TRBJ2-1	TRBD2	TGTGCCAGCAGCGGTAGCGGGAGTATGAGTGAGCAGTTCTTC	CASSGSGSMSEQFF
16	TRBV7-9	once	TRBJ1-6	-	TGTGCCAGCAGCTCCCGCCCGCCTGGGTCAGATTCACCCCTCCACTTT	CASSSRPPGSDSPLHF
14	TRBV15	-	TRBJ1-4	-	TGTGCCACCAGCCCCGCCCTGTGGGGCGAAAAACTGTTTTTT	CATSPALWGEKLFF
15	TRBV18	-	TRBJ1-6	-	TGTGCCAGCTCACCCAGGGCACAGGGTGATTCACCCCTCCACTTT	CASSPRAQGDSPLHF
15	TRBV19	few	TRBJ1-5	TRBD1	TGTGCCAGTAGTACCGGGACAGGGAACAATCAGCCCCAGCATTTT	CASSTGTGNNQPQHF
12	TRBV28	once	TRBJ1-2	-	TGTGCCTGGGGATCGGGGGCGGTAGGCTACACCTTC	CAWGSGAVGYTF
13	TRBV27	-	TRBJ2-2	-	TGTGCCAGCAGTTCGAGCAACACCGGGGAGCTGTTTTTT	CASSSSNTGELFF
15	TRBV7-8	-	TRBJ1-1	-	TGTGCCAGCAGCTTAACCGGGCTAGCGGTCGCTGAAGCTTTCTTT	CASSLTGLAVAEAFF
14	TRBV5-6	-	TRBJ2-5	-	TGTGCCAGCAGCTTGGTTCGGGGTATAGAGACCCAGTACTTC	CASSLVRGIETQYF
12	TRBV28	-	TRBJ2-7	-	TGTGCCAGCACCCCCGGGGGCTACGAGCAGTACTTC	CASTPGGYEQYF
14	TRBV27	-	TRBJ1-2	-	TGTGCCAGCAGTCCCACCGCAAGGGGGAATGGCTACACCTTC	CASSPTARGNGYTF
16	TRBV4-2	-	TRBJ1-1	-	TGTGCCAGCAGCCAAGAAGCCGCAGGGGTAAACACTGAAGCTTTCTTT	CASSQEAAGVNTEAFF
14	TRBV7-8	-	TRBJ1-4	-	TGTGCCAGCAGCCTGTTGACCGGGTGGGAAAAACTGTTTTTT	CASSLLTGWEKLFF
14	TRBV5-3	-	TRBJ1-5	TRBD1	TGTGCCAGAAGCTTACGGGACAGTCATCAGCCCCAGCATTTT	CARSLRDSHQPQHF
15	TRBV9	-	TRBJ2-5	-	TGTGCCAGCAGCGTAGGACGGTTGTACCAAGAGACCCAGTACTTC	CASSVGRLYQETQYF
16	TRBV6-5	-	TRBJ1-2	-	TGTGCCAGCAGTTACTTCCAGGCAGAGTTTAACTATGGCTACACCTTC	CASSYFQAEFNYGYTF
16	TRBV7-6	-	TRBJ2-3	TRBD1	TGTGCCAGCAGCACAGAACAGGGGGCCCCCACAGATACGCAGTATTTT	CASSTEQGAPTDTQYF
16	TRBV30	-	TRBJ2-5	-	TGTGCCTGGAGTGTCGGGCTCGGAGGGACGTCGGAGACCCAGTACTTC	CAWSVGLGGTSETQYF
14	TRBV7-9	medium-sized	TRBJ1-2	-	TGTGCCAGCAACTTAGGGGAAATGGACTATGGCTACACCTTC	CASNLGEMDYGYTF
15	TRBV2	-	TRBJ2-1	TRBD2	TGTGCCAGCAGTGAAGGGACTAGCGGATACAATGAGCAGTTCTTC	CASSEGTSGYNEQFF
11	TRBV20-1	-	TRBJ2-7	-	TGCAGTGCTCGCGTCGGGTACGAGCAGTACTTC	CSARVGYEQYF
14	TRBV6-5	-	TRBJ2-1	TRBD2	TGTGCCAGCAGTTACGGGGGAGGGATCAATGAGCAGTTCTTC	CASSYGGGINEQFF
16	TRBV30	-	TRBJ1-5	TRBD1	TGTGCCTGGAGTGTTCGGGGGACAGGGGAGGGTACGCCCCAGCATTTT	CAWSVRGTGEGTPQHF
17	TRBV5-1	-	TRBJ1-3	TRBD1	TGCGCCAGCAGCCCGCTGGGGGGACAGGGTTTCGGAAACACCATATATTTT	CASSPLGGQGFGNTIYF
16	TRBV28	-	TRBJ2-7	TRBD1	TGTGCCAGCAGCTGGGACCCGGGACAGCCCTCCTACGAGCAGTACTTC	CASSWDPGQPSYEQYF
15	TRBV5-6	-	TRBJ2-1	-	TGTGCCAGCAGCTTTCAAGTCCGCTCCTACAATGAGCAGTTCTTC	CASSFQVRSYNEQFF
14	TRBV19	-	TRBJ1-2	TRBD1	TGTGCCAGTAGTAGGGACAGTGCAAACTATGGCTACACCTTC	CASSRDSANYGYTF
13	TRBV18	-	TRBJ2-3	-	TGTGCCAGCTCACCGACCGCGGGAGATACGCAGTATTTT	CASSPTAGDTQYF